These 25 T cell receptor beta chains came from one sample sequenced in a study of blood T cell repertoires in COVID-19. TCRdb keeps only in-frame clones here, not all; method: immunoSEQ multiplex PCR. The table has about 160,000 clones, 80% to 90% seen once; the top ten hold more than 1%. Sequenced: peripheral blood. These receptors came from a man aged 40-49 years with acute or convalescent COVID-19.

The chain links TRBV9 to TRBJ2-5; 7 bases are a match to TRBD1. CDR3 size: 21 residues. Germline V gene lookup returns CDR1 SGDLS and CDR2 YYNGEE. V lost 0 bases to trimming and J lost 5 bases; unmatched junction nucleotides: 25. CDR3 sequence (DNA): TGTGCCAGCAGCGTAGGTGTCCGTCGACCGGGACAGAGCATCCAGGAGGAGACCCAGTACTTC. Translated, it gives CASSVGVRRPGQSIQEETQYF.

The genes are TRBV18 and TRBJ1-1, with D maybe TRBD1 (5 bases). Looked up from germline, CDR1 is KGHSH and CDR2 is LQKENI. With 5 bases removed from V and 4 bases from J, the gap between germline ends came to 26 bases. This CDR3 region has 18 residues. In DNA form, the CDR3 reads TGTGCCAGCTCATCATACTCGATGCAGGGAGGGACCCTCACTGAAGCTTTCTTT. The encoded protein is CASSSYSMQGGTLTEAFF.

V and J are TRBV5-4 and TRBJ2-5, with TRBD1 as a possible D gene (6 bases). Looked up from germline, CDR1 is SGHNT and CDR2 is YYREEE (reference sequence). The CDR3 loop spans 13 amino acids. V lost 0 bases and J 3 bases, leaving 6 bases between the germline ends. This CDR3 is CASSLGQEETQYF. The CDR3 DNA reads TGTGCCAGCAGCTTGGGACAGGAAGAGACCCAGTACTTC.

This rearrangement joins TRBV10-1 to TRBJ2-1; TRBD2 aligns across 9 bases. CDR3 length: 16 amino acids. Germline loops: CDR1 WNHNN, CDR2 SYGVQD (reference sequence). V lost 2 bases to trimming and J lost 2 bases; unmatched junction nucleotides: 4. CDR3 DNA sequence: TGCGCCAGCAGTGAGACTAGCGGGCCCCCCTACAATGAGCAGTTCTTC. Protein sequence: CASSETSGPPYNEQFF.

This clone was recorded once. The V gene is TRBV3-1 (or the pseudogene TRBV3-2), the J gene TRBJ2-5; a weak D match, TRBD2 (6 bases). V gave up 4 bases and J gave up 5 bases, with 20 bases separating them. The CDR3 runs to 16 residues. Per germline, CDR1 LGHDT and CDR2 YNNKEL (reference sequence). CDR3 amino acids: CASSLHGAGRSETQYF. CDR3 DNA sequence: TGTGCCAGCAGCCTTCACGGGGCGGGGCGGTCCGAGACCCAGTACTTC.

V is TRBV5-4 and J is TRBJ1-2; D is ambiguous. CDR3 length: 15 residues. With 0 bases removed from V and 4 bases from J, the gap between germline ends came to 13 bases. CDR1 is SGHNT and CDR2 is YYREEE in the germline V gene (reference sequence). CDR3 nucleotides: TGTGCCAGCAGCTTGGGCGGCAACTCTGCCTATGGCTACACCTTC. This sequence encodes CASSLGGNSAYGYTF. Supplemented by reference TRBV5-4 and TRBJ1-2, the full variable domain reads ETGVTQSPTHLIKTRGQQVTLRCSSQSGHNTVSWYQQALGQGPQFIFQYYREEENGRGNFPPRFSGLQFPNYSSELNVNALELDDSALYLCASSLGGNSAYGYTFGSGTRLTVV.

The V and J genes are TRBV19 and TRBJ1-1, with D perhaps matching TRBD1 (6 bases). From germline, CDR1 is LNHDA and CDR2 SQIVND (reference sequence). With 5 bases removed from V and 2 bases from J, the gap between germline ends came to 18 bases. The CDR3 totals 16 residues. The CDR3 loop reads CASSPRDTQVNTEAFF. In DNA form, the CDR3 reads TGTGCCAGTAGTCCACGGGACACCCAAGTAAACACTGAAGCTTTCTTT.

The rearrangement uses TRBV5-5 and TRBJ1-6; D perhaps matches TRBD1 (5 bases). Germline V lookup: CDR1 SGHKS, CDR2 YYEKEE (reference sequence). There are 15 residues in the CDR3. V dropped 1 base and J dropped 9 bases, with 14 bases sitting between them. DNA for the CDR3: TGTGCCAGCAGCTTGAATGACCCGGGGGTTTCACCCCTCCACTTT. Encoded protein: CASSLNDPGVSPLHF. The variable domain in full, with the rest retrieved from reference TRBV5-5 and TRBJ1-6, is DAGVTQSPTHLIKTRGQQVTLRCSPISGHKSVSWYQQVLGQGPQFIFQYYEKEERGRGNFPDRFSARQFPNYSSELNVNALLLGDSALYLCASSLNDPGVSPLHFGNGTRLTVT.

Only one count was recorded for this clone. CDR3 sequence: CAWSYGTGLKREQYF. The CDR3 DNA reads as TGTGCCTGGAGCTACGGGACAGGGCTAAAACGCGAGCAGTACTTC. The gene calls are TRBV30 and TRBJ2-7, with 9 bases lining up with TRBD1. This CDR3 has 15 amino acids. Germline assignment: CDR1 GTSNPN and CDR2 SVGIG (reference sequence). J gave up 6 bases and V 3 bases, and 12 bases lay outside the gene matches.

CDR3: CASSLGTGTYNEQFF. The CDR3 nucleotides read TGTGCCAGCAGCTTGGGGACAGGGACGTACAATGAGCAGTTCTTC. The V gene is TRBV5-6, the J gene TRBJ2-1, with TRBD1 matching 8 bases. This CDR3 is 15 amino acids long. Unmatched junction bases numbered 3, after V lost 0 bases and J lost 4 bases. In germline, CDR1 is SGHDT, CDR2 YYEEEE.

Concerning this clone itself: Different DNA sequences within this sample yield the same CDR3. The chain employs TRBV6-5 and TRBJ1-2; the match to TRBD1 covers 10 bases. The CDR3 is 15 amino acids. The germline V gene has CDR1 MNHEY and CDR2 SVGAGI. V lost 5 bases and J lost 8; bases outside the gene matches: 11. The CDR3 region is CASSTSGQGSRGYTF. The CDR3 DNA reads as TGTGCCAGCAGTACATCGGGACAGGGGAGCAGAGGCTACACCTTC.

CDR3 in amino acids: CASSIGPNTEAFF. Written as DNA, the CDR3 is TGTGCCAGCAGCATTGGGCCGAACACTGAAGCTTTCTTT. The chain uses TRBV2 and TRBJ1-1; D not resolved. CDR1 SNHLY and CDR2 FYNNEI come from the germline V gene. This CDR3 is 13 amino acids long. Trimming took off 6 bases at V and 1 base at J, with 9 bases between the two ends.

The chain joins TRBV5-1 to TRBJ1-3; TRBD1 aligns across 7 bases. The J segment lost 0 bases and the V segment lost 4 bases, leaving 7 bases of the junction unmatched. Germline lookup yields CDR1 SGHRS and CDR2 YFSETQ. This CDR3 spans 16 amino acids. In DNA, the CDR3 is TGCGCCAGCAGCAGCTCCGGGACAGTCTCTGGAAACACCATATATTTT. Translated: CASSSSGTVSGNTIYF.

The chain joins TRBV2 to TRBJ2-1, with 8 bases identical to TRBD1. The J segment lost 3 bases and the V segment lost 6 bases, leaving 10 bases of the junction unmatched. This CDR3 has 16 amino acids. From germline, CDR1 is SNHLY and CDR2 FYNNEI. DNA of the CDR3: TGTGCCAGCAGCCTTACTGGACAGGGCAACTACAATGAGCAGTTCTTC. This gives the protein CASSLTGQGNYNEQFF.

The V gene is TRBV11-2, the J gene TRBJ2-3; TRBD2 might be the D (6 bases). The CDR3 covers 16 residues. Trimming removed 5 bases at V and 3 bases at J, with 18 bases between. The germline V gene encodes CDR1 SGHAT and CDR2 FQNNGV. The DNA for the CDR3 is TGTGCCAGCAGCGGGAGGAGGGATCTCGGGACAGATACGCAGTATTTT. Translation gives CASSGRRDLGTDTQYF.

V usage is TRBV3-1 (or the pseudogene TRBV3-2) and J usage is TRBJ2-3; D is possibly TRBD1 (6 bases). The CDR3 is 13 residues long. Deletions cut 4 bases from V and 5 bases from J, with 10 bases between. Per the germline V gene, CDR1 is LGHDT and CDR2 is YNNKEL (reference sequence). The DNA for the CDR3 is TGTGCCAGCAGCCCTAAAGGGGGAGATACGCAGTATTTT. Its translation: CASSPKGGDTQYF.

This chain joins TRBV20-1 and TRBJ1-1; D remains unclear. Trimming pared 3 bases from V and 0 bases from J, leaving 11 bases between. Per the germline V gene, CDR1 is DFQATT and CDR2 is SNEGSKA (reference sequence). The CDR3 runs 14 residues. The CDR3 here is CSASSRGMNTEAFF. The CDR3 nucleotides read TGCAGTGCTAGTTCGAGAGGGATGAACACTGAAGCTTTCTTT.

The chain links TRBV5-4 to TRBJ1-2; 10 bases line up with TRBD1. The CDR3 length is 15 residues. The trim removed 0 bases at V and 4 bases at J, leaving 3 bases unmatched. Per the germline V gene, CDR1 is SGHNT and CDR2 is YYREEE (reference sequence). Here the CDR3 reads CASSLVDRGSYGYTF. CDR3 DNA: TGTGCCAGCAGCTTGGTGGACAGGGGGAGCTATGGCTACACCTTC.

This chain uses TRBV30 with TRBJ1-1; 7 bases match TRBD1. Germline CDR1 GTSNPN, CDR2 SVGIG (reference sequence). CDR3 length equals 12 residues. With 5 bases clipped from V and 12 bases from J, the junction kept 12 bases outside the gene matches. This CDR3 is CAWRQGSSPTFF. The CDR3 coding sequence is TGTGCCTGGCGACAGGGTAGTTCCCCAACTTTCTTT.

The V and J genes are TRBV12-3 or TRBV12-4 and TRBJ1-5; no clear D. With 6 bases removed from V and 5 bases from J, the gap between germline ends came to 8 bases. CDR3 size: 12 residues. As DNA, the CDR3 is TGTGCCAGCAGGCTCAGTGATCAGCCCCAGCATTTT. Its protein is CASRLSDQPQHF.

The chain has TRBV10-3 and TRBJ1-5, with 9 bases aligning to TRBD1. J was trimmed by 3 bases and V by 4 bases; bases with no gene match: 4. Germline-derived CDR1 and CDR2 are ENHRY and SYGVKD. The CDR3 covers 15 residues. The CDR3 sequence is CAISGGTGYNQPQHF. CDR3 DNA sequence: TGTGCCATCAGTGGGGGGACAGGGTACAATCAGCCCCAGCATTTT.

The chain combines TRBV10-3 with TRBJ1-4; no reliable D call. This CDR3 spans 13 amino acids. CDR1 ENHRY and CDR2 SYGVKD come from the germline V gene. Trimming pared 0 bases from V and 8 bases from J, leaving 7 bases between. CDR3 sequence (DNA): TGTGCCATCAGTGAGTCGGGAGGGGAAAAACTGTTTTTT. The encoded protein is CAISESGGEKLFF.

The table lists this clone with a few counts. Within the sample, other DNA sequences also encode this same CDR3. The chain joins TRBV5-1 to TRBJ1-1; D is unclear. CDR3 length: 14 residues. Trimming cost V 0 bases and J 1 base, with 7 bases left between them. CDR1 and CDR2 (germline): SGHRS, YFSETQ. The CDR3 reads CASSLDPGNTEAFF. As DNA, the CDR3 is TGCGCCAGCAGCTTGGATCCCGGGAACACTGAAGCTTTCTTT.

The chain is built from TRBV7-9 and TRBJ2-2; TRBD2 matches 7 bases. The trim removed 7 bases at V and 6 bases at J, leaving 5 bases unmatched. The CDR3 is 13 amino acids. CDR1 and CDR2 (germline): SEHNR, FQNEAQ (reference sequence). As DNA, the CDR3 is TGTGCCAGCAACCGGGGGGTCTCCGGGGAGCTGTTTTTT. This encodes CASNRGVSGELFF. Full variable domain (remainder filled in from reference TRBV7-9 and TRBJ2-2): DTGVSQNPRHKITKRGQNVTFRCDPISEHNRLYWYRQTLGQGPEFLTYFQNEAQLEKSRLLSDRFSAERPKGSFSTLEIQRTEQGDSAMYLCASNRGVSGELFFGEGSRLTVL.

The CDR3 DNA reads as TGTGCCAGTAGTATAGGGAGCAGGGTTGAAAACATTCAGTACTTC. Encoded protein: CASSIGSRVENIQYF. The J gene is TRBJ2-4, the V gene TRBV19; TRBD1 is a possible D gene (5 bases). The V gene's germline CDR1 is LNHDA and CDR2 SQIVND (reference sequence). This CDR3 comprises 15 residues. Trimming stripped 1 base from V and 5 bases from J, with 12 bases between.